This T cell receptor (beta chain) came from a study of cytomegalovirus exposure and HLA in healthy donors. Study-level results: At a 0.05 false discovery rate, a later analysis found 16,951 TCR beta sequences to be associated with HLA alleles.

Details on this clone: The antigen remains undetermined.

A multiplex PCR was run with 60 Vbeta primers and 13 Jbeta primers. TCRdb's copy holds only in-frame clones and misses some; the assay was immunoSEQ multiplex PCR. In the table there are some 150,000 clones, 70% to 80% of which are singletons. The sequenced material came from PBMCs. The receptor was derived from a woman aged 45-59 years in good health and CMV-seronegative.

The CDR3, as DNA: TGTGCCAGCAGCTTAGTAGGACAGACCTACGAGCAGTACTTC. Translation gives CASSLVGQTYEQYF. The J gene is TRBJ2-7, the V gene TRBV7-8; possible D gene TRBD1, 6 bases. V lost 1 base and J 2 bases, leaving 9 bases between the germline ends. The CDR3 runs 14 residues. Germline loops: CDR1 SGHVS, CDR2 FQNEAQ.